This T cell receptor (beta chain) was recorded in a study of human T cells and chemical hapten exposure. Study-level background: Small volume differences among pooled libraries mainly caused per-sample TCR yield variation.

Time point defined: patch test 1, 2 weeks after DPC sensitization. The sample's treatment: therapeutic diphenylcyclopropenone sensitization with weekly scalp DPC. The library tagged each cDNA molecule with unique molecular identifiers. TCRdb fed the RACE reads into MiXCR, producing one record per CDR3 protein. Altogether some 120,000 distinct CDR3 sequences are present, about 12% being singletons, with the ten largest covering more than 1.3%. The table lists this clonotype with many counts. Germline V gene data show CDR1 as KGHSH and CDR2 as LQKENI. The CDR3 is 15 amino acids. V was clipped by 5 bases and J by 4 bases, with 12 bases between them.

This receptor was obtained from a woman in her forties or fifties with alopecia areata. Some clones in this sample may be carry-over from other donors' samples. The material was whole blood, obtained in connection with sensitization to the hapten diphenylcyclopropenone (DPC). The chain carries TRBV18 and TRBJ1-6, with a weak D call TRBD1 (5 bases). The CDR3 protein is CASSLQGGYNSPLHF. The CDR3 DNA is TGTGCCAGCTCATTGCAGGGAGGATATAATTCACCCCTCCACTTT.